This is a list of T cell receptor beta chains from one sample in a study of blood T cell repertoires in COVID-19. The repertoire was sequenced with immunoSEQ multiplex PCR; TCRdb's copy has only in-frame clones and lacks some. The data show around 150,000 clones, around 79% seen once. The sequencing input was PBMCs or T cells enriched from blood (not recorded which). Receptor source: a woman between 45 and 60 years old who had recovered from COVID-19. Both conserved end residues are part of each CDR3. D genes are given only for firm matches. Expanded clones are given a class, and other clones once, few, many or no size at all.

D: TRBD1; length: 14; size: NA; V: TRBV7-2; J: TRBJ1-2; CDR3: CASSWGQGARGYTF; DNA: TGTGCCAGCAGCTGGGGACAGGGGGCGCGGGGCTACACCTTC
D: TRBD2; length: 14; size: NA; V: TRBV19; J: TRBJ2-2; CDR3: CASGTSGDAGELFF; DNA: TGTGCCAGCGGGACTAGCGGGGACGCCGGGGAGCTGTTTTTT
D: NA; length: 11; size: NA; V: TRBV11-2; J: TRBJ2-5; CDR3: CASSLRETQYF; DNA: TGTGCCAGCAGCTTACGAGAGACCCAGTACTTC
D: TRBD1; length: 15; size: NA; V: TRBV14; J: TRBJ2-7; CDR3: CASSPLDRGIYEQYF; DNA: TGTGCCAGCAGCCCCTTGGACAGGGGGATATACGAGCAGTACTTC
D: TRBD1; length: 14; size: NA; V: TRBV7-3; J: TRBJ1-1; CDR3: CASSFTGGNTEAFF; DNA: TGTGCCAGCAGTTTTACAGGGGGGAACACTGAAGCTTTCTTT
D: NA; length: 15; size: NA; V: TRBV5-1; J: TRBJ1-3; CDR3: CASSGTGSSGNTIYF; DNA: TGCGCCAGCAGCGGCACAGGGTCGTCTGGAAACACCATATATTTT
D: NA; length: 16; size: NA; V: TRBV19; J: TRBJ2-6; CDR3: CASSNRGLTGANVLTF; DNA: TGTGCCAGTAGTAATAGAGGGTTAACAGGGGCCAACGTCCTGACTTTC
D: NA; length: 13; size: NA; V: TRBV7-2; J: TRBJ1-2; CDR3: CASSEAYAYGYTF; DNA: TGTGCCAGCAGCGAAGCCTACGCCTATGGCTACACCTTC
D: NA; length: 16; size: NA; V: TRBV3-1/TRBV3-2; J: TRBJ1-2; CDR3: CASSLGDGVSGYGYTF; DNA: TGTGCCAGCAGCCTAGGGGATGGGGTATCCGGCTATGGCTACACCTTC
D: TRBD1; length: 16; size: NA; V: TRBV13; J: TRBJ1-6; CDR3: CASSLDRGRMNSPLHF; DNA: TGTGCCAGCAGCTTAGACAGGGGCCGAATGAATTCACCCCTCCACTTT
D: TRBD1; length: 13; size: NA; V: TRBV12-3/TRBV12-4; J: TRBJ2-1; CDR3: CASSSKPGQGRFF; DNA: TGTGCCAGCAGTTCAAAACCGGGACAGGGTCGGTTCTTC
D: TRBD2; length: 20; size: few; V: TRBV3-1/TRBV3-2; J: TRBJ2-4; CDR3: CASSQDLAASGRVTKNIQYF; DNA: TGTGCCAGCAGCCAAGATCTAGCGGCTAGCGGTAGAGTAACCAAAAACATTCAGTACTTC
D: NA; length: 14; size: NA; V: TRBV6-5; J: TRBJ1-6; CDR3: CASSYSTGNSPLHF; DNA: TGTGCCAGCAGTTACTCGACAGGCAATTCACCCCTCCACTTT
D: NA; length: 14; size: NA; V: TRBV6-5; J: TRBJ1-5; CDR3: CASSKVGSNQPQHF; DNA: TGTGCCAGCAGCAAAGTGGGCAGCAATCAGCCCCAGCATTTT
D: NA; length: 14; size: NA; V: TRBV25-1; J: TRBJ1-6; CDR3: CASSEHQGGSPLHF; DNA: TGTGCCAGCAGTGAACACCAGGGTGGTTCACCCCTCCACTTT
D: NA; length: 14; size: NA; V: TRBV18; J: TRBJ1-2; CDR3: CASSPRPEGDGYTF; DNA: TGTGCCAGCTCACCACGGCCAGAGGGTGATGGCTACACCTTC
D: NA; length: 15; size: NA; V: TRBV9; J: TRBJ1-1; CDR3: CASSGEQGGVTEAFF; DNA: TGTGCCAGCAGCGGAGAGCAGGGAGGGGTCACTGAAGCTTTCTTT
D: TRBD1; length: 14; size: once; V: TRBV5-8; J: TRBJ1-2; CDR3: CASSLDRGYYGYTF; DNA: TGTGCCAGCAGCTTGGACAGGGGATACTATGGCTACACCTTC
D: TRBD1; length: 14; size: few; V: TRBV5-1; J: TRBJ1-1; CDR3: CASSLVQGDTEAFF; DNA: TGCGCCAGCAGCTTGGTTCAGGGGGACACTGAAGCTTTCTTT
D: NA; length: 14; size: NA; V: TRBV7-2; J: TRBJ1-2; CDR3: CASSLNSPNYGYTF; DNA: TGTGCCAGCAGCTTAAATAGCCCTAACTATGGCTACACCTTC
D: TRBD1; length: 15; size: few; V: TRBV5-1; J: TRBJ1-1; CDR3: CASSRTGAPNTEAFF; DNA: TGCGCCAGCAGCAGAACAGGGGCCCCTAACACTGAAGCTTTCTTT
D: TRBD2; length: 20; size: NA; V: TRBV7-8; J: TRBJ2-2; CDR3: CASSLVPSGRVNSVTGELFF; DNA: TGTGCCAGCAGCTTAGTGCCTAGCGGGAGGGTAAATAGTGTCACCGGGGAGCTGTTTTTT
D: TRBD1; length: 17; size: NA; V: TRBV6-4; J: TRBJ1-1; CDR3: CASSPTGGARMSTEAFF; DNA: TGTGCCAGCAGCCCGACAGGGGGCGCGAGGATGAGCACTGAAGCTTTCTTT
D: TRBD2; length: 18; size: NA; V: TRBV6-2/TRBV6-3; J: TRBJ2-7; CDR3: CASSPRTSGGAFSYEQYF; DNA: TGTGCCAGCAGTCCGCGGACTAGCGGGGGGGCTTTCTCCTACGAGCAGTACTTC
D: TRBD1; length: 15; size: NA; V: TRBV5-6; J: TRBJ2-7; CDR3: CASSLEGQGYSEQYF; DNA: TGTGCCAGCAGCTTGGAAGGACAGGGGTACTCCGAGCAGTACTTC
D: NA; length: 15; size: once; V: TRBV11-3; J: TRBJ2-2; CDR3: CASSAPGLASGELFF; DNA: TGTGCCAGCAGCGCCCCGGGGCTAGCGTCAGGGGAGCTGTTTTTT
D: NA; length: 12; size: NA; V: TRBV30; J: TRBJ2-7; CDR3: CAWSLEADEQYF; DNA: TGTGCCTGGAGTCTCGAAGCGGACGAGCAGTACTTC
D: TRBD2; length: 19; size: NA; V: TRBV5-1; J: TRBJ2-7; CDR3: CASSLTLTPLAGPSYEQYF; DNA: TGCGCCAGCAGCTTGACCTTGACCCCGCTAGCGGGACCCTCCTACGAGCAGTACTTC
D: TRBD1; length: 15; size: NA; V: TRBV5-1; J: TRBJ1-1; CDR3: CASSSDGQGFAEAFF; DNA: TGCGCCAGCAGCTCCGATGGACAGGGGTTCGCTGAAGCTTTCTTT
D: TRBD1; length: 14; size: NA; V: TRBV27; J: TRBJ1-6; CDR3: CASSANRGGSPLHF; DNA: TGTGCCAGCAGTGCGAACAGGGGTGGTTCACCCCTCCACTTT
D: TRBD1; length: 17; size: few; V: TRBV5-1; J: TRBJ2-7; CDR3: CASSSDRGAIGSTEQYF; DNA: TGCGCCAGCAGCTCCGACAGGGGGGCGATTGGATCGACCGAGCAGTACTTC
D: NA; length: 16; size: NA; V: TRBV9; J: TRBJ1-1; CDR3: CASGSTGLTHNTEAFF; DNA: TGTGCCAGCGGATCAACGGGACTCACACACAACACTGAAGCTTTCTTT
D: NA; length: 18; size: NA; V: TRBV5-4; J: TRBJ1-1; CDR3: CASSSFRELIRRGTEAFF; DNA: TGTGCCAGCTCTTCCTTCCGGGAGCTTATACGGAGGGGCACTGAAGCTTTCTTT
D: TRBD2; length: 16; size: NA; V: TRBV10-2; J: TRBJ2-7; CDR3: CASNARTSGSSYEQYF; DNA: TGCGCCAGCAATGCAAGGACTAGCGGGAGTTCCTACGAGCAGTACTTC
D: NA; length: 13; size: NA; V: TRBV29-1; J: TRBJ2-5; CDR3: CSVESRQKETQYF; DNA: TGCAGCGTTGAGAGCCGCCAAAAAGAGACCCAGTACTTC
D: NA; length: 11; size: NA; V: TRBV28; J: TRBJ2-7; CDR3: CASSLRYEQYF; DNA: TGTGCCAGCAGTCTCCGCTACGAGCAGTACTTC
D: TRBD1; length: 18; size: NA; V: TRBV19; J: TRBJ1-5; CDR3: CASSIAVGQGARNQPQHF; DNA: TGTGCCAGTAGTATAGCTGTCGGACAGGGGGCGAGAAATCAGCCCCAGCATTTT
D: NA; length: 13; size: NA; V: TRBV6-6; J: TRBJ2-7; CDR3: CASSLQDHYEQYF; DNA: TGTGCCAGCAGCTTACAGGACCACTACGAGCAGTACTTC
D: TRBD1; length: 16; size: NA; V: TRBV28; J: TRBJ1-1; CDR3: CASSVGGGQGGTEAFF; DNA: TGTGCCAGCAGTGTGGGGGGGGGACAGGGAGGCACTGAAGCTTTCTTT
D: TRBD1; length: 14; size: few; V: TRBV6-5; J: TRBJ1-5; CDR3: CASGDRGGRQPQHF; DNA: TGTGCCAGTGGGGACAGGGGTGGACGTCAGCCCCAGCATTTT
D: TRBD1; length: 16; size: NA; V: TRBV10-3; J: TRBJ1-4; CDR3: CAISELAGQGYEKLFF; DNA: TGTGCCATCAGTGAGCTAGCGGGACAGGGGTATGAAAAACTGTTTTTT
D: NA; length: 14; size: NA; V: TRBV5-4; J: TRBJ1-2; CDR3: CASSLDRVLYGYTF; DNA: TGTGCCAGCAGCTTAGACCGGGTCCTCTATGGCTACACCTTC
D: NA; length: 13; size: NA; V: TRBV7-9; J: TRBJ2-1; CDR3: CASSLEQQYEQFF; DNA: TGTGCCAGCAGCTTAGAACAGCAGTATGAGCAGTTCTTC
D: TRBD2; length: 15; size: NA; V: TRBV4-2; J: TRBJ2-1; CDR3: CASSRLADDWNEQFF; DNA: TGTGCCAGCAGCCGACTAGCGGATGACTGGAATGAGCAGTTCTTC
D: NA; length: 15; size: NA; V: TRBV10-2; J: TRBJ1-5; CDR3: CASSDRLINNQPQHF; DNA: TGCGCCAGCAGTGACAGACTAATTAACAATCAGCCCCAGCATTTT
D: TRBD2; length: 19; size: NA; V: TRBV27; J: TRBJ2-3; CDR3: CASSPKPPGLAVPRDTQYF; DNA: TGTGCCAGCAGCCCAAAACCCCCGGGACTAGCGGTCCCACGAGATACGCAGTATTTT
D: NA; length: 15; size: NA; V: TRBV6-5; J: TRBJ1-6; CDR3: CASSYSGTDNSPLHF; DNA: TGTGCCAGCAGTTACTCGGGGACTGATAATTCACCCCTCCACTTT
D: TRBD1; length: 13; size: NA; V: TRBV29-1; J: TRBJ1-2; CDR3: CSANRGSRYGYTF; DNA: TGCAGCGCTAACAGGGGATCTCGCTATGGCTACACCTTC
D: NA; length: 13; size: NA; V: TRBV11-3; J: TRBJ2-1; CDR3: CASSLEGVGEQFF; DNA: TGTGCCAGCAGCTTAGAAGGGGTAGGTGAGCAGTTCTTC
D: TRBD1; length: 14; size: NA; V: TRBV2; J: TRBJ1-5; CDR3: CASSTGQSNQPQHF; DNA: TGTGCCAGCAGTACGGGACAGTCCAATCAGCCCCAGCATTTT
D: TRBD2; length: 19; size: many; V: TRBV11-3; J: TRBJ2-5; CDR3: CASSLGGRTSGSEKETQYF; DNA: TGTGCCAGCAGCTTAGGAGGGCGAACTAGCGGGAGCGAGAAAGAGACCCAGTACTTC
D: TRBD2; length: 13; size: NA; V: TRBV11-1; J: TRBJ2-1; CDR3: CASSSGGYNEQFF; DNA: TGTGCCAGCAGCTCGGGGGGTTACAATGAGCAGTTCTTC
D: NA; length: 17; size: few; V: TRBV14; J: TRBJ1-3; CDR3: CASSQTLGRTSGNTIYF; DNA: TGTGCCAGCAGCCAGACCTTGGGCAGAACCTCTGGAAACACCATATATTTT
D: NA; length: 15; size: once; V: TRBV18; J: TRBJ1-5; CDR3: CASSPAGPSNQPQHF; DNA: TGTGCCAGCTCACCCGCAGGGCCTAGCAATCAGCCCCAGCATTTT
D: TRBD1; length: 14; size: NA; V: TRBV6-2/TRBV6-3; J: TRBJ2-7; CDR3: CASSYDRVIYEQYF; DNA: TGTGCCAGCAGTTACGACAGGGTAATCTACGAGCAGTACTTC
D: NA; length: 11; size: NA; V: TRBV7-3; J: TRBJ1-3; CDR3: CAKTGGNTIYF; DNA: TGTGCCAAGACAGGAGGAAACACCATATATTTT
D: TRBD2; length: 11; size: NA; V: TRBV20-1; J: TRBJ2-5; CDR3: CSIAGRETQYF; DNA: TGCAGTATAGCGGGAAGGGAGACCCAGTACTTC
D: NA; length: 12; size: NA; V: TRBV28; J: TRBJ1-1; CDR3: CASTTTNTEAFF; DNA: TGTGCCAGCACGACTACGAACACTGAAGCTTTCTTT
D: NA; length: 13; size: NA; V: TRBV28; J: TRBJ2-5; CDR3: CASSLQGQETQYF; DNA: TGTGCCAGCAGTTTACAGGGCCAAGAGACCCAGTACTTC
D: NA; length: 16; size: NA; V: TRBV7-8; J: TRBJ1-5; CDR3: CASSLGTGSSNQPQHF; DNA: TGTGCCAGCAGCTTAGGAACAGGATCGAGCAATCAGCCCCAGCATTTT